Here is one T cell receptor (beta chain) with its context. Its antigen is not identified. TCRdb's copy holds only in-frame clones and misses some; the assay was immunoSEQ multiplex PCR. The table has some 83,000 clones, roughly 92% seen once; the top ten hold 6.2%. The CDR3 has 15 amino acids. V was cut by 2 bases and J by 1 base, with 6 bases left in between. Germline CDR1 is LNHDA and CDR2 is SQIVND (reference sequence). This record belongs to a study of OX40 agonist ivuxolimab in advanced cancers. Looking at the study overall: All patients had ivuxolimab intravenously every 2 weeks at 0.01 to 10 mg/kg.

Study-wide points: Doses of 0.1 to 3.0 mg/kg were accompanied by clonal expansion of CD4+ and CD8+ blood T cells by week 6.

The source is an adult with an advanced solid tumor such as melanoma, head and neck, liver or kidney cancer. Source: CD4+ or CD8+ T cells sorted from blood, taken in a trial of the OX40 agonist ivuxolimab. The V call is TRBV19, the J call TRBJ2-6; tentative D call: TRBD1 (6 bases). The CDR3 sequence: CASSITGSGANVLTF. The CDR3 region has the DNA TGTGCCAGTAGTATAACAGGGTCTGGGGCCAACGTCCTGACTTTC.